The rows below give T cell receptor beta chains drawn from one sample of a study of T cell responses to AZD1222 COVID-19 vaccine. Profiled with immunoSEQ multiplex PCR; TCRdb holds only in-frame clones, not every one. The profile shows some 48,000 clones, 65% to 90% of them singletons. The material sequenced was peripheral blood, taken 28 days after the second AZD1222 dose. The source is an adult who received the AZD1222 COVID-19 vaccine. The CDR3 runs from the conserved cysteine through the conserved F or W. Each record gives: J gene, clone size, D gene, V gene, CDR3 DNA, CDR3 protein. A D gene is named only where the DNA matches it firmly. Clone size is given for some rows only: seen once, a few or many times, or a class if the clone is expanded.

j_call: TRBJ1-1; clone_size: .; d_call: TRBD1; v_call: TRBV28; cdr3_nt: TGTGCCAGCAGTTCCCGGGACAGGCTCCCCACTGAAGCTTTCTTT; cdr3_aa: CASSSRDRLPTEAFF
j_call: TRBJ2-7; clone_size: .; d_call: .; v_call: TRBV10-3; cdr3_nt: TGTGCCATCAGTGCGCCGGGGGCCTACGAGCAGTACTTC; cdr3_aa: CAISAPGAYEQYF
j_call: TRBJ2-7; clone_size: .; d_call: TRBD2; v_call: TRBV5-1; cdr3_nt: TGCGCCAGCAGCTTGGCTTCTGGTGGGACTAGCCTCCACGAGCAGTACTTC; cdr3_aa: CASSLASGGTSLHEQYF
j_call: TRBJ2-7; clone_size: .; d_call: TRBD2; v_call: TRBV29-1; cdr3_nt: TGCAGCGCAGCGGGAGGAGGACTCGGAAAGCAGTGGGCCCCCTACGAGCAGTACTTC; cdr3_aa: CSAAGGGLGKQWAPYEQYF
j_call: TRBJ1-2; clone_size: .; d_call: .; v_call: TRBV19; cdr3_nt: TGTGCCAGTAGCGAACAGGGACTCTATGGCTACACCTTC; cdr3_aa: CASSEQGLYGYTF
j_call: TRBJ2-1; clone_size: .; d_call: .; v_call: TRBV7-9; cdr3_nt: TGTGCCAGCAGCACGGGTTTCGTTTACAATGAGCAGTTCTTC; cdr3_aa: CASSTGFVYNEQFF
j_call: TRBJ1-3; clone_size: .; d_call: .; v_call: TRBV6-5; cdr3_nt: TGTGCCAGCAGTTACAGAGGGAACTCTGGAAACACCATATATTTT; cdr3_aa: CASSYRGNSGNTIYF
j_call: TRBJ1-6; clone_size: once; d_call: .; v_call: TRBV6-1; cdr3_nt: TGTGCCAGCAGTGAAGCCTTCTCGGGGACGAATTCACCCCTCCACTTT; cdr3_aa: CASSEAFSGTNSPLHF
j_call: TRBJ1-3; clone_size: .; d_call: .; v_call: TRBV7-8; cdr3_nt: TGTGCCAGCAGCTTAGTTCCAGGGGACATTGGAAACACCATATATTTT; cdr3_aa: CASSLVPGDIGNTIYF
j_call: TRBJ1-2; clone_size: .; d_call: .; v_call: TRBV7-2; cdr3_nt: TGTGCCAGCAGCCCCCCGAGGGTATATGGCTACACCTTC; cdr3_aa: CASSPPRVYGYTF
j_call: TRBJ2-5; clone_size: .; d_call: .; v_call: TRBV5-1; cdr3_nt: TGCGCCAGCAGCGGAGCAGGGACTCAAGAGACCCAGTACTTC; cdr3_aa: CASSGAGTQETQYF
j_call: TRBJ1-6; clone_size: .; d_call: .; v_call: TRBV5-4; cdr3_nt: TGTGCCAGCAGCTTGGAGCATGGGAATTCACCCCTCCACTTT; cdr3_aa: CASSLEHGNSPLHF
j_call: TRBJ2-7; clone_size: .; d_call: TRBD1; v_call: TRBV11-3; cdr3_nt: TGTGCCAGCAGCACCGGCGGGACAGGGACCTCCGAGCAGTACTTC; cdr3_aa: CASSTGGTGTSEQYF
j_call: TRBJ1-1; clone_size: .; d_call: .; v_call: TRBV4-3; cdr3_nt: TGCGCCAGCAGCCAAGGTCGGGTGAGGAACACTGAAGCTTTCTTT; cdr3_aa: CASSQGRVRNTEAFF
j_call: TRBJ1-5; clone_size: .; d_call: .; v_call: TRBV19; cdr3_nt: TGTGCCAGTAGTGTATCAGGGGATAGCAATCAGCCCCAGCATTTT; cdr3_aa: CASSVSGDSNQPQHF
j_call: TRBJ2-1; clone_size: .; d_call: .; v_call: TRBV20-1; cdr3_nt: TGCAGTGCTAAAGAGGGAAGGCAGTTCTTC; cdr3_aa: CSAKEGRQFF